These 18 T cell receptor beta chains share one sample of origin, sequenced in a study of CD8 T cells in Susac syndrome. Random hexamers were used to reverse transcribe roughly 0.5 to 1 ug of RNA. TCRdb itself ran the immunoSEQ multiplex PCR reads through MiXCR, one entry per CDR3 protein. The repertoire holds 130,000 or so distinct CDR3 sequences, with 85% to 95% as singletons. Sequenced material: CD4+ T cells from PBMCs. The origin of the receptors is a human donor with multiple sclerosis.

The rearrangement uses TRBV24-1 and TRBJ2-5; D gene ambiguous. Germline-derived CDR1 and CDR2 are KGHDR and SFDVKD. The ends were cut back, 3 bases at V and 5 bases at J, with 18 bases in the middle. The CDR3 covers 16 residues. CDR3 loop: CATSDPTPGTWETQYF. The CDR3 bases are TGTGCCACCAGTGATCCGACCCCGGGCACCTGGGAGACCCAGTACTTC.

V is TRBV19 and J is TRBJ2-1, with 9 bases fitting TRBD2. Trimming cost V 3 bases and J 9 bases; bases outside gene matches: 12. CDR3 length equals 16 residues. The germline CDR1 and CDR2 sequences are LNHDA and SQIVND (reference sequence). Written as DNA, the CDR3 is TGTGCCAGTAGTATTGATAATAGCGGGAGTTGGAGTGAGCAGTTCTTC. This codes for CASSIDNSGSWSEQFF.

CDR3 coding DNA: TGCAGCGACCCGCGCCGGGACTTCCCGTCCTACAATGAGCAGTTCTTC. Translated: CSDPRRDFPSYNEQFF. The J gene is TRBJ2-1, the V gene TRBV29-1; weak D call: TRBD2 (6 bases). The germline gives CDR1 SQVTM, CDR2 ANQGSEA. CDR3 size: 16 residues. Trimming took off 7 bases at V and 1 base at J, with 20 bases between the two ends.

V usage is TRBV4-1 and J usage is TRBJ1-1; D is undetermined. CDR3 length: 13 residues. Germline V lookup: CDR1 MGHRA, CDR2 YSYEKL. V lost 0 bases and J lost 7, with 9 bases in between. CDR3 bases: TGCGCCAGCAGCCAAGAAGGACTGAATGAAGCTTTCTTT. It specifies CASSQEGLNEAFF.

J is TRBJ2-3 and V is TRBV4-1; the D is unclear. Germline CDR1 and CDR2: MGHRA and YSYEKL. With 0 bases removed from V and 2 bases from J, the gap between germline ends came to 12 bases. CDR3 length: 16 residues. The chain's CDR3 is CASSQDGQGLTDTQYF. The CDR3 DNA reads TGCGCCAGCAGCCAAGATGGCCAAGGCCTCACAGATACGCAGTATTTT.

Worth noting for this clonotype: Mismatch with germline at one junction end may stem from a read error. The J gene is TRBJ2-5, the V gene TRBV29-1, with a tentative D call TRBD2 (6 bases). This CDR3 is 13 amino acids long. Germline assignment: CDR1 SQVTM and CDR2 ANQGSEA. The CDR3 DNA follows: TGCAGCGTTGCCTGGACTAACCAGGAGACCCAGTACTTC. Protein product: CSVAWTNQETQYF. The variable domain in full, completed from reference TRBV29-1 and TRBJ2-5, reads SAVISQKPSRDICQRGTSLTIQCQVDSQVTMMFWYRQQPGQSLTLIATANQGSEATYESGFVIDKFPISRPNLTFSTLTVSNMSPEDSSIYLCSVAWTNQETQYFGPGTRLLVL.

V is TRBV5-1 and J is TRBJ2-5, with 7 bases fitting TRBD1. The length of the CDR3 is 15 residues. V lost 0 bases and J lost 5; bases outside the gene matches: 7. Germline-derived CDR1 and CDR2 are SGHRS and YFSETQ. The CDR3 sequence is CASSLEAFRGETQYF. The CDR3 DNA reads TGCGCCAGCAGCTTGGAAGCGTTCAGGGGGGAGACCCAGTACTTC.

V usage is TRBV29-1 and J usage is TRBJ1-5; possibly TRBD1 for D (5 bases). This CDR3 is built from 12 residues. V lost 6 bases and J lost 7, with 13 bases in between. Germline CDR1 reads SQVTM; CDR2 reads ANQGSEA. CDR3 sequence reads: CSVGHSGQPQHF. The CDR3 DNA follows: TGCAGCGTCGGACACAGCGGCCAGCCCCAGCATTTT.

The chain joins TRBV20-1 to TRBJ2-7; D remains ambiguous. CDR1 DFQATT and CDR2 SNEGSKA come from the germline V gene (reference sequence). The CDR3 loop spans 12 amino acids. Trimming removed 1 base at V and 0 bases at J, with 4 bases between. The CDR3, as DNA: TGCAGTGCTAGAGTTAACTCCTACGAGCAGTACTTC. Amino acids: CSARVNSYEQYF.

This clonotype was picked up one time. J is TRBJ2-7 and V is TRBV29-1; 8 bases map to TRBD2. V lost 0 bases and J lost 4; bases outside the gene matches: 8. The germline gives CDR1 SQVTM, CDR2 ANQGSEA. The CDR3 is made up of 15 amino acids. The CDR3 reads CSVEDPSGSGYEQYF. Here the CDR3 DNA reads TGCAGCGTTGAAGATCCCAGCGGGAGCGGGTACGAGCAGTACTTC.

This chain links TRBV29-1 with TRBJ1-4; 8 nucleotides align to TRBD1. CDR1 and CDR2 from the germline V gene are SQVTM and ANQGSEA. The CDR3 extends over 13 amino acids. J gave up 7 bases and V 5 bases, and 6 bases lay outside the gene matches. CDR3 amino acids: CSVNGQGGEKLFF. The CDR3 nucleotides are TGCAGCGTTAATGGACAGGGAGGTGAAAAACTGTTTTTT.

The chain links TRBV20-1 to TRBJ2-5, with TRBD1 matching over 8 bases. This CDR3 is 16 amino acids long. V gave up 1 base and J gave up 3 bases; unmatched junction bases: 10. CDR1 is DFQATT, CDR2 SNEGSKA, per germline (reference sequence). The CDR3 sequence is CSARAGYRGVEETQYF. The CDR3 DNA follows: TGCAGTGCTAGAGCCGGCTACAGGGGGGTGGAAGAGACCCAGTACTTC.

The rearrangement uses TRBV4-3 and TRBJ2-7, with D possibly TRBD1 on 6 matching bases. The V end lost 0 bases, the J end lost 0 bases, and 12 bases lay between the germline ends. Germline values: CDR1 LGHNA, CDR2 YSLEER. The CDR3 runs 16 residues. This CDR3 is CASSQEPQGFSYEQYF. Here the CDR3 DNA reads TGCGCCAGCAGCCAAGAACCCCAGGGGTTCTCCTACGAGCAGTACTTC.

The chain couples TRBV4-1 to TRBJ1-2; 7 nucleotides line up with TRBD1. Trimming removed 0 bases from V and 4 bases from J; junction bases left unmatched: 11. Germline V gene data show CDR1 as MGHRA and CDR2 as YSYEKL. The CDR3 consists of 17 residues. CDR3 in DNA: TGCGCCAGCAGCCAAGATCGAGGGGCAGGGGGTGGCTATGGCTACACCTTC. This sequence encodes CASSQDRGAGGGYGYTF.

The chain joins TRBV5-4 to TRBJ2-2, with a weak D call TRBD1 (5 bases). The length of the CDR3 is 14 residues. Germline loops: CDR1 SGHNT, CDR2 YYREEE (reference sequence). V gave up 9 bases and J gave up 5 bases, with 17 bases separating them. The CDR3 coding sequence is TGTGCCACCGCCCTTCCAGGGAAGACCGGGGAGCTGTTTTTT. Protein product: CATALPGKTGELFF. Combining the CDR3 with reference TRBV5-4 and TRBJ2-2 gives the whole variable domain ETGVTQSPTHLIKTRGQQVTLRCSSQSGHNTVSWYQQALGQGPQFIFQYYREEENGRGNFPPRFSGLQFPNYSSELNVNALELDDSALYLCATALPGKTGELFFGEGSRLTVL.

The chain joins TRBV28 to TRBJ2-7; a weak D match, TRBD1 (6 bases). The CDR3 sequence is 14 residues long. The V end was cut by 5 bases, the J end by 4 bases, with 15 bases between. In germline, CDR1 is MDHEN, CDR2 SYDVKM. The CDR3 nucleotides read TGTGCCAGCAGTGCCGTGGGACAACGATACGAGCAGTACTTC. It codes for CASSAVGQRYEQYF.

The J gene is TRBJ2-3, the V gene TRBV7-9; 9 bases are shared with TRBD1. This CDR3 contains 15 residues. The ends lost 5 bases at V and 1 base at J; junction bases unmatched: 4. The V gene's germline CDR1 is SEHNR and CDR2 FQNEAQ (reference sequence). The CDR3 loop reads CASSPGQGRTDTQYF. DNA for the CDR3: TGTGCCAGCAGCCCGGGACAGGGCCGCACAGATACGCAGTATTTT. Full variable domain (rest looked up from reference TRBV7-9 and TRBJ2-3): DTGVSQNPRHKITKRGQNVTFRCDPISEHNRLYWYRQTLGQGPEFLTYFQNEAQLEKSRLLSDRFSAERPKGSFSTLEIQRTEQGDSAMYLCASSPGQGRTDTQYFGPGTRLTVL.

The chain joins TRBV3-1 to TRBJ2-1; TRBD2 aligns across 14 bases. The germline V gene encodes CDR1 LGHDT and CDR2 YNNKEL (reference sequence). The CDR3 runs to 15 residues. Germline trimming cut 3 bases from V and 10 bases from J; bases unmatched to any gene: 5. The CDR3, as DNA: TGTGCCAGCAGCCACCGACTAGCGGGGGGGCGGGAGCAGTTCTTC. It is translated as CASSHRLAGGREQFF.